Listed below are T cell receptor beta chains from one sample, sequenced in a study of T cells in Graves' hyperthyroidism and ophthalmopathy. From the multiplex PCR reads, TCRdb called clonotypes with MiXCR, one entry per CDR3 protein. This sample yields roughly 710,000 distinct CDR3 sequences, of which under 45% are seen a single time; around 30% belongs to the top ten. Sequencing used blood. All receptors come from a woman in her thirties or forties with Graves' hyperthyroidism. CDR3s include the opening cysteine and the closing phenylalanine or tryptophan. The order of the fields is D gene, clone size, CDR3 length, J gene, V gene, CDR3 protein, CDR3 DNA. D genes are given only for firm matches. Clone size is shown for a subset of rows, as once, few, many or a class of expanded clone.

D: -
size: -
length: 15
J: TRBJ1-1
V: TRBV10-3
CDR3: CAISPSSAGSTEAFF
DNA: TGTGCCATCAGTCCCTCGTCGGCAGGGAGCACTGAAGCTTTCTTT

D: -
size: -
length: 14
J: TRBJ2-7
V: TRBV19
CDR3: CASSSGRVSYEQYF
DNA: TGTGCCAGTAGTTCGGGACGGGTTTCCTACGAGCAGTACTTC

D: -
size: many
length: 15
J: TRBJ2-7
V: TRBV5-6
CDR3: CASSFGSVVPYEQYF
DNA: TGTGCCAGCAGCTTCGGTAGCGTCGTCCCCTACGAGCAGTACTTC

D: -
size: -
length: 14
J: TRBJ1-1
V: TRBV29-1
CDR3: CSVAAGTLNTEAFF
DNA: TGCAGCGTGGCCGCCGGGACTCTGAACACTGAAGCTTTCTTT

D: -
size: many
length: 14
J: TRBJ1-1
V: TRBV25-1
CDR3: CASSRSAVNTEAFF
DNA: TGTGCCAGCAGTAGGAGTGCCGTGAACACTGAAGCTTTCTTT

D: -
size: -
length: 15
J: TRBJ1-2
V: TRBV5-4
CDR3: CASSPPGIPPYGYTF
DNA: TGTGCCAGCAGCCCGCCCGGGATCCCACCCTATGGCTACACCTTC

D: -
size: many
length: 14
J: TRBJ1-5
V: TRBV12-3/TRBV12-4
CDR3: CASSFRVGNQPQHF
DNA: TGTGCCAGCAGTTTTCGGGTTGGCAATCAGCCCCAGCATTTT

D: -
size: -
length: 15
J: TRBJ2-7
V: TRBV25-1
CDR3: CASNNGGQGLYGQYF
DNA: TGTGCCAGCAATAATGGGGGGCAAGGATTGTACGGGCAGTACTTC

D: -
size: many
length: 13
J: TRBJ1-5
V: TRBV19
CDR3: CASSQAQRQPQHF
DNA: TGTGCCAGTAGTCAGGCCCAACGGCAGCCCCAGCATTTT

D: -
size: many
length: 16
J: TRBJ2-7
V: TRBV7-6
CDR3: CASSLAPLARGDEQYF
DNA: TGTGCCAGCAGCTTAGCTCCCCTAGCGCGGGGAGACGAGCAGTACTTC

D: -
size: once
length: 15
J: TRBJ2-1
V: TRBV7-3
CDR3: CASSSSGYSYNEQFF
DNA: TGTGCCAGCAGTTCCAGCGGATACTCCTACAATGAGCAGTTCTTC

D: TRBD2
size: many
length: 18
J: TRBJ2-5
V: TRBV15
CDR3: CATSRGGLAGGPGETQYF
DNA: TGTGCCACCAGCAGAGGGGGACTAGCGGGAGGGCCAGGCGAGACCCAGTACTTC

D: TRBD1
size: many
length: 14
J: TRBJ1-5
V: TRBV5-1
CDR3: CASSLGQGLQPQHF
DNA: TGCGCCAGCAGCTTGGGACAGGGACTTCAGCCCCAGCATTTT

D: TRBD1
size: many
length: 15
J: TRBJ1-5
V: TRBV7-2
CDR3: CASSLLRTGQEPQHF
DNA: TGTGCCAGCAGCTTGCTCCGGACAGGGCAAGAGCCCCAGCATTTT

D: -
size: few
length: 14
J: TRBJ1-2
V: TRBV7-9
CDR3: CASTYSGHASNYTF
DNA: TGTGCCAGCACCTATTCTGGCCATGCATCGAACTACACCTTC

D: TRBD1
size: -
length: 15
J: TRBJ1-3
V: TRBV7-7
CDR3: CASSLDTGAGNTIYF
DNA: TGTGCTAGCAGCTTAGATACAGGGGCTGGAAACACCATATATTTT

D: -
size: once
length: 15
J: TRBJ1-5
V: TRBV9
CDR3: CASSPKRAARETQHF
DNA: TGTGCCAGCAGTCCGAAGCGGGCGGCGAGAGAGACCCAGCATTTT

D: -
size: -
length: 15
J: TRBJ2-2
V: TRBV6-5
CDR3: CAISYSPGVTGELFF
DNA: TGTGCCATCAGTTACTCCCCAGGGGTCACCGGGGAGCTGTTTTTT

D: -
size: few
length: 14
J: TRBJ1-1
V: TRBV5-6
CDR3: CASSLRGMDTEAFF
DNA: TGTGCCAGCAGCTTGCGGGGGATGGACACTGAAGCTTTCTTT

D: TRBD1
size: -
length: 14
J: TRBJ2-5
V: TRBV7-2
CDR3: CASSLRQGEETQYF
DNA: TGTGCCAGCAGCTTAAGACAGGGGGAAGAGACCCAGTACTTC

D: -
size: -
length: 12
J: TRBJ2-7
V: TRBV6-5
CDR3: CAISYHSYEQYF
DNA: TGTGCCATCAGTTACCACTCCTACGAGCAGTACTTC

D: TRBD1
size: many
length: 18
J: TRBJ1-2
V: TRBV7-2
CDR3: CASSLWVQGAYGNYGYTF
DNA: TGTGCCAGCAGCTTATGGGTCCAGGGGGCGTATGGCAACTATGGCTACACCTTC

D: TRBD1
size: -
length: 14
J: TRBJ2-2
V: TRBV10-2
CDR3: CASSEEDRDGELFF
DNA: TGCGCCAGCAGTGAGGAGGACAGGGACGGGGAGCTGTTTTTT

D: -
size: many
length: 15
J: TRBJ1-1
V: TRBV20-1
CDR3: CSARDRGGMNTEAFF
DNA: TGCAGTGCTAGAGACAGGGGAGGAATGAACACTGAAGCTTTCTTT

D: -
size: few
length: 14
J: TRBJ2-7
V: TRBV9
CDR3: CASSVAGGWDEQYF
DNA: TGTGCCAGCAGCGTAGCCGGGGGTTGGGACGAGCAGTACTTC

D: -
size: many
length: 11
J: TRBJ2-7
V: TRBV29-1
CDR3: CSVERGSEQYF
DNA: TGCAGCGTTGAACGGGGGAGTGAGCAGTACTTC